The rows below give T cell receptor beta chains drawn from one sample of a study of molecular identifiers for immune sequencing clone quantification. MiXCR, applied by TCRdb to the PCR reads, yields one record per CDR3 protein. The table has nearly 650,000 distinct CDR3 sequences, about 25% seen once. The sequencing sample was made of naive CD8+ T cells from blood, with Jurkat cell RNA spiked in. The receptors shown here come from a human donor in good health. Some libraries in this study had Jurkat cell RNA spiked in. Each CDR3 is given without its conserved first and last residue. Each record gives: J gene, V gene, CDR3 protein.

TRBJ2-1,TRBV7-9,ASNSGLGFPEQF
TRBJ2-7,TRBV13,ASSIGRGLAGGGEQY
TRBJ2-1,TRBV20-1,SPYLGSYNEQF
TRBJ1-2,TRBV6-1,ASSVRDSNYGYT
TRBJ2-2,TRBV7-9,ASSEQGGPTSELF
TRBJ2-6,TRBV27,ASRFSSGANVLT
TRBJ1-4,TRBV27,ASRRLESEKLF
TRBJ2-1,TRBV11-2,ASSPGASGESYNEQF
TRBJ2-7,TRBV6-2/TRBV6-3,ASSTSGSPYLEQY
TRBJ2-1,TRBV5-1,ASSPGLVGDNEQF